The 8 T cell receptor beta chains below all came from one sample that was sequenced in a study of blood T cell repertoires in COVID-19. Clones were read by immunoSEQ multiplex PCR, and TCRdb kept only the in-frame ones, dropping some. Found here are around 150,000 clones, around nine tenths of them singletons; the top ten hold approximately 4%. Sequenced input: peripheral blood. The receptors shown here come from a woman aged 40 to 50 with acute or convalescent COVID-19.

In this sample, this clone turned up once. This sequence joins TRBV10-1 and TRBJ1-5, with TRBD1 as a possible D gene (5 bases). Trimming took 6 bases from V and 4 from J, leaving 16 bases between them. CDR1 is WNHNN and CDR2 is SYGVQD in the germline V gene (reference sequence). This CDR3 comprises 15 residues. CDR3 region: CASRGRAFSNQPQHF. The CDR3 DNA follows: TGCGCCAGCAGAGGCAGGGCCTTCTCAAATCAGCCCCAGCATTTT.

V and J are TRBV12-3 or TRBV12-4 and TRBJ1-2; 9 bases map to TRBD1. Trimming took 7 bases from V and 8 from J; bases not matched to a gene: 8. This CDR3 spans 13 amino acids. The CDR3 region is CASNFGQGQGYTF. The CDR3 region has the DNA TGTGCCAGCAACTTCGGACAGGGGCAAGGCTACACCTTC.

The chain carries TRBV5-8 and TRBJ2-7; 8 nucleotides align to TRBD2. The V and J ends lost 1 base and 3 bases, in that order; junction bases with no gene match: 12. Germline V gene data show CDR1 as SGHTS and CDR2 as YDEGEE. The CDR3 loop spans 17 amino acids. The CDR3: CASSLPLGGRWLYEQYF. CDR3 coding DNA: TGTGCCAGCAGCTTGCCCTTGGGCGGGAGGTGGCTCTACGAGCAGTACTTC.

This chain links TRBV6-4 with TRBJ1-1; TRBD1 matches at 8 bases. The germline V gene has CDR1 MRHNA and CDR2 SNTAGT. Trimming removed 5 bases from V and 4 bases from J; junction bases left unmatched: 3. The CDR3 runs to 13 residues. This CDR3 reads CASSSTGGTEAFF. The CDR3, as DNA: TGTGCCAGCAGTTCCACAGGGGGCACTGAAGCTTTCTTT.

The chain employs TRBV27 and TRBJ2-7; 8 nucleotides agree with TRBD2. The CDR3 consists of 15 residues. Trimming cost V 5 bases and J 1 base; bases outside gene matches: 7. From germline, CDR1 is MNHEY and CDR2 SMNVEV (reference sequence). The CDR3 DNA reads TGTGCCAGCAGTATAAGCGGGAGAGCGTCCTACGAGCAGTACTTC. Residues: CASSISGRASYEQYF.

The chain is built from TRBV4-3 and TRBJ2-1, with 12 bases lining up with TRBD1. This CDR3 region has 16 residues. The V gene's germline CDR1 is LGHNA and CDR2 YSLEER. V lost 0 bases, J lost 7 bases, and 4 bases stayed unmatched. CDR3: CASSQDRDRGLNEQFF. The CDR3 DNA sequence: TGCGCCAGCAGCCAAGATCGGGACAGGGGGCTAAATGAGCAGTTCTTC.

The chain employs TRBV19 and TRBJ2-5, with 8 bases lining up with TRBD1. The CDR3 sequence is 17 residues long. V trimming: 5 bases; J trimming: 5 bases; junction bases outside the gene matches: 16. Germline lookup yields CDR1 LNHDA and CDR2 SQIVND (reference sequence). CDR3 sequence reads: CASSPLRGQGAAETQYF. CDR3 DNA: TGTGCCAGTAGTCCTTTGAGGGGCCAGGGGGCGGCGGAGACCCAGTACTTC. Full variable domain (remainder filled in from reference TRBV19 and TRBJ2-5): DGGITQSPKYLFRKEGQNVTLSCEQNLNHDAMYWYRQDPGQGLRLIYYSQIVNDFQKGDIAEGYSVSREKKESFPLTVTSAQKNPTAFYLCASSPLRGQGAAETQYFGPGTRLLVL.

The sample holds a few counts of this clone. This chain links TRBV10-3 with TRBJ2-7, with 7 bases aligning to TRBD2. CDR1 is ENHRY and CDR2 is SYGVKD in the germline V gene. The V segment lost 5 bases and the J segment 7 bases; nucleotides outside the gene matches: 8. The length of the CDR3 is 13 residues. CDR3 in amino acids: CAISFGKGGEQYF. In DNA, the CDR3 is TGTGCCATCAGTTTCGGAAAGGGAGGGGAGCAGTACTTC.